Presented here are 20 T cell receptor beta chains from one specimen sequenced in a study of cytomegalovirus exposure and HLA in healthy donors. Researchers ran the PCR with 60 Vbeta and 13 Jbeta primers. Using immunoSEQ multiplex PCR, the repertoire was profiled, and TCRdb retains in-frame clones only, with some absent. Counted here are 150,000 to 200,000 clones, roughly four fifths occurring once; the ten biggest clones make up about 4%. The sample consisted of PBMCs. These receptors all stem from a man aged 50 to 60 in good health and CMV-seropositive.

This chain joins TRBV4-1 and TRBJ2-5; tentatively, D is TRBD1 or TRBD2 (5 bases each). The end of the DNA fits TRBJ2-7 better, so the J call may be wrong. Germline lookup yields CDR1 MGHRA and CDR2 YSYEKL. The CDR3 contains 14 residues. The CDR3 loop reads CASSQVGPGHEQYF. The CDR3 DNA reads TGCGCCAGCAGCCAAGTTGGACCGGGACACGAGCAGTACTTC.

The CDR3 DNA reads as TGCGCCAGCAGCACACTACCTACAGGGAGCAATCAGCCCCAGCATTTT. Protein product: CASSTLPTGSNQPQHF. The chain is built from TRBV5-1 and TRBJ1-5; perhaps TRBD1 as D (6 bases). V was cut by 4 bases and J by 1 base, with 15 bases left in between. Looked up from germline, CDR1 is SGHRS and CDR2 is YFSETQ. The CDR3 consists of 16 residues.

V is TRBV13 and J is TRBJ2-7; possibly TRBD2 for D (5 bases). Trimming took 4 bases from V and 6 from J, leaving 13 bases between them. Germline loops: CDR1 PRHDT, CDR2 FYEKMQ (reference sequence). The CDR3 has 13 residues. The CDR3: CASSSMRASEQYF. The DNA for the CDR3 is TGTGCCAGCAGCTCAATGAGGGCCTCCGAGCAGTACTTC.

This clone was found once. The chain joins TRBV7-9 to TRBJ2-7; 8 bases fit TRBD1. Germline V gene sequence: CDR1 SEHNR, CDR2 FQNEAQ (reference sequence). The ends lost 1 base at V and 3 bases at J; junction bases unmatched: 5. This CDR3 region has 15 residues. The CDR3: CASSLVRTGSYEQYF. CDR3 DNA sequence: TGTGCCAGCAGCTTAGTTAGGACAGGGAGCTACGAGCAGTACTTC.

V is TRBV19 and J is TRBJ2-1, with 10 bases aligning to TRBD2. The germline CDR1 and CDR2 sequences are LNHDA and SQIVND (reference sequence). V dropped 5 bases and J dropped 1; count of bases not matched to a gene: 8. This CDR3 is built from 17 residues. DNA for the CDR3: TGTGCCAGTAGTCTGATCATAGCGGGGGGATCCTACAATGAGCAGTTCTTC. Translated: CASSLIIAGGSYNEQFF.

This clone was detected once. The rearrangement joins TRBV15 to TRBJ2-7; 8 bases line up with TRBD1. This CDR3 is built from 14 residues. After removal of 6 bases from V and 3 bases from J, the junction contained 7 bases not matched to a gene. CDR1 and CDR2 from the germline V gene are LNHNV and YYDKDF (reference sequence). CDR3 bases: TGTGCCACCAGACCGGGACAGGACAACTACGAGCAGTACTTC. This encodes CATRPGQDNYEQYF. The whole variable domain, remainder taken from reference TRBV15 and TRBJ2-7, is DAMVIQNPRYQVTQFGKPVTLSCSQTLNHNVMYWYQQKSSQAPKLLFHYYDKDFNNEADTPDNFQSRRPNTSFCFLDIRSPGLGDTAMYLCATRPGQDNYEQYFGPGTRLTVT.

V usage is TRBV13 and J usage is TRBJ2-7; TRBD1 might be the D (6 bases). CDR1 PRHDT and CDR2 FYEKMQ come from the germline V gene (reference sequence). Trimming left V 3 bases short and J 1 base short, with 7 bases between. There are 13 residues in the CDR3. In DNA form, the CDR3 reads TGTGCCAGCAGCTTTGACAGGTCCTACGAGCAGTACTTC. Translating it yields CASSFDRSYEQYF.

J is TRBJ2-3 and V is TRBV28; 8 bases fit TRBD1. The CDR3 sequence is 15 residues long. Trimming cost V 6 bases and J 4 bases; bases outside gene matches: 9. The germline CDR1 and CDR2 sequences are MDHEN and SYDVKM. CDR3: CASRDGQGRADTQYF. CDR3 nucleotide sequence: TGTGCCAGCAGGGATGGACAGGGCCGGGCAGATACGCAGTATTTT.

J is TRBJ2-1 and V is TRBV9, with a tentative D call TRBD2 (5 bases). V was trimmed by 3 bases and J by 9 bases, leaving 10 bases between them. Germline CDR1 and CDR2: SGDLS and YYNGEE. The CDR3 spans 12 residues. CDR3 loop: CASSGSRGEQFF. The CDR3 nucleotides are TGTGCCAGCAGCGGATCCCGGGGTGAGCAGTTCTTC.

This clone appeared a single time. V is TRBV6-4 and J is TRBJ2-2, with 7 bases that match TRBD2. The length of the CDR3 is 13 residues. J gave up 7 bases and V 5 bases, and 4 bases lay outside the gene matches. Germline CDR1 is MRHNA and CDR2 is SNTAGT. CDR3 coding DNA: TGTGCCAGCAGTTCCGGGGGGATCGGGGAGCTGTTTTTT. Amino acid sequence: CASSSGGIGELFF.

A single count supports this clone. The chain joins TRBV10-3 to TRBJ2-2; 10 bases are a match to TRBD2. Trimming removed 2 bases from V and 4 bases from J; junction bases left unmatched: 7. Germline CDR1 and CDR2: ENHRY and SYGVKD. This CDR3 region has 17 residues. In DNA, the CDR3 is TGTGCCATCAGTGAGCCGGCGATAGCGGGGGGCACCGGGGAGCTGTTTTTT. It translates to CAISEPAIAGGTGELFF.

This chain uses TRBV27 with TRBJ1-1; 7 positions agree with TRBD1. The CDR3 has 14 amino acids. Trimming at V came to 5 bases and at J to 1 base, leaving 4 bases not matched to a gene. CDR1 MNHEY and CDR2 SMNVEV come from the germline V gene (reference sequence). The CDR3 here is CASSRQGSNTEAFF. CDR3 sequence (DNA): TGTGCCAGCAGTCGACAGGGATCGAACACTGAAGCTTTCTTT.

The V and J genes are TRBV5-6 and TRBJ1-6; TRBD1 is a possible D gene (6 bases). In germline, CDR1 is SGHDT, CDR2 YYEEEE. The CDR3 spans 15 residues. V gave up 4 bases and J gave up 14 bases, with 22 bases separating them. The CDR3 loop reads CASSRGPDLPGALHF. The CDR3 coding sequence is TGTGCCAGCAGCCGAGGGCCGGACCTGCCAGGGGCCCTCCACTTT. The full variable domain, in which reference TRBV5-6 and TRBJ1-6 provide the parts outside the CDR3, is DAGVTQSPTHLIKTRGQQVTLRCSPKSGHDTVSWYQQALGQGPQFIFQYYEEEERQRGNFPDRFSGHQFPNYSSELNVNALLLGDSALYLCASSRGPDLPGALHFGNGTRLTVT.

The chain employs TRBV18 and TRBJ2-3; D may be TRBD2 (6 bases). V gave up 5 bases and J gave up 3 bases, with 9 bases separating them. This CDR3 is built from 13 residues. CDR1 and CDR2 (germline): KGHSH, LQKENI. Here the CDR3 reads CASSIRETDTQYF. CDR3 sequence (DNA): TGTGCCAGCTCAATCCGGGAGACAGATACGCAGTATTTT.

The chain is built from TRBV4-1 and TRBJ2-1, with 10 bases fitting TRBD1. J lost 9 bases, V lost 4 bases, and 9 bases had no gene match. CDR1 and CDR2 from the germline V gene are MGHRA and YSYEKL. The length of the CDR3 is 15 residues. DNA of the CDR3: TGCGCCAGCAGCCTTAGACAGGGGGCTGCCAGTGAGCAGTTCTTC. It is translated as CASSLRQGAASEQFF.

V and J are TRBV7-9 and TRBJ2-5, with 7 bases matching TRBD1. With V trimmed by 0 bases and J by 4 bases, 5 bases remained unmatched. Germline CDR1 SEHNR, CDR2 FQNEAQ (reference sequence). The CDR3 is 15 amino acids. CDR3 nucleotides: TGTGCCAGCAGCTTAGCGTACTACAGGGGAGAGACCCAGTACTTC. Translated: CASSLAYYRGETQYF.

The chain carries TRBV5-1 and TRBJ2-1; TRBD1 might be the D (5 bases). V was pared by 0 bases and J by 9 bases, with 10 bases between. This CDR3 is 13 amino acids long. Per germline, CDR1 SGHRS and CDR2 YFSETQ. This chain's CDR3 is CASSLGQPPEQFF. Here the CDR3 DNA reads TGCGCCAGCAGCTTGGGACAGCCACCTGAGCAGTTCTTC.

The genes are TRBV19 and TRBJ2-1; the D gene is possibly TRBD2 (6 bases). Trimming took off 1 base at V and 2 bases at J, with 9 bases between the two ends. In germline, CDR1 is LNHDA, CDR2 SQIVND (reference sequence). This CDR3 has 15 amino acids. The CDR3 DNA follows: TGTGCCAGTAGTATAGCGGGAGAACCCTACAATGAGCAGTTCTTC. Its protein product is CASSIAGEPYNEQFF.

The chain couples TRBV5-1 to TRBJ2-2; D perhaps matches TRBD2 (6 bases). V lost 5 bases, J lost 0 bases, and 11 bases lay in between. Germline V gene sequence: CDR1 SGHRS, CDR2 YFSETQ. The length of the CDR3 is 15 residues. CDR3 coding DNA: TGCGCCAGCAGAACTAGCCTTACGAACACCGGGGAGCTGTTTTTT. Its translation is CASRTSLTNTGELFF.

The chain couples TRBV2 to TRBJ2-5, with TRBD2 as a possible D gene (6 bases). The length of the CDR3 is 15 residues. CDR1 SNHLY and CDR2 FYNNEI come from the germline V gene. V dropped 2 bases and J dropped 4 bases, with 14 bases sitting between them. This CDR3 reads CASSERDSRGETQYF. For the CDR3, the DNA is TGTGCCAGCAGTGAAAGGGACTCCCGTGGAGAGACCCAGTACTTC.